This TCR beta chain was retrieved from a study of technical replicates of blood from several donors. Using immunoSEQ multiplex PCR, the repertoire was profiled, and TCRdb retains in-frame clones only, with some absent. The data show 66,000 or so clones, 85% to 90% seen once. This clone was seen a single time. Germline loops: CDR1 LNHDA, CDR2 SQIVND (reference sequence). V was trimmed by 11 bases and J by 0 bases, leaving 17 bases between them. The CDR3 extends over 15 amino acids. V gene TRBV19 combines with J gene TRBJ1-5, with a weak D call TRBD1 (6 bases). Sequenced sample: PBMCs. The TCR was taken from a human donor in good health. Some clones in this sample may be carry-over from other donors' samples. In DNA form, the CDR3 reads TGTGCCGCTGGGGGAGGGGGTTATAGCAATCAGCCCCAGCATTTT. Translation gives CAAGGGGYSNQPQHF.